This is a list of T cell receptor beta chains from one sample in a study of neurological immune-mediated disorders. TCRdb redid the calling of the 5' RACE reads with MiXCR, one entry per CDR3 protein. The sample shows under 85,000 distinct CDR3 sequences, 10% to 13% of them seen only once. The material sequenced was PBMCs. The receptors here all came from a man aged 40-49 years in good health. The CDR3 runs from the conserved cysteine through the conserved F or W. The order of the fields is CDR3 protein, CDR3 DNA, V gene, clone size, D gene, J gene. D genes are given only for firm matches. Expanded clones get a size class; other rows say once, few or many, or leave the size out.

CASSSLGLAGHAGELFF	TGCGCCAGCAGCTCCCTAGGACTAGCGGGACACGCCGGGGAGCTGTTTTTT	TRBV5-1	many	TRBD2	TRBJ2-2
CASRAGLPYTDTQYF	TGTGCCAGCAGGGCGGGGCTACCGTACACAGATACGCAGTATTTT	TRBV7-9	many	NA	TRBJ2-3
CASSPRTLETQYF	TGTGCCAGCAGTCCCAGGACTTTGGAGACCCAGTACTTC	TRBV27	NA	NA	TRBJ2-5
CASSLVGLAGPETQYF	TGCGCCAGCAGCTTGGTCGGACTAGCGGGGCCGGAGACCCAGTACTTC	TRBV5-1	many	TRBD2	TRBJ2-5
CASGLRKETQYF	TGTGCCAGCGGGCTTAGGAAAGAGACCCAGTACTTC	TRBV6-6	many	NA	TRBJ2-5
CASSLDRNTQYF	TGTGCCAGCAGTTTAGACAGGAATACGCAGTATTTT	TRBV28	many	NA	TRBJ2-3
CASRDSYNEQFF	TGCGCCAGCAGAGACTCCTACAATGAGCAGTTCTTC	TRBV5-1	many	NA	TRBJ2-1
CASSRAGSSYNEQFF	TGTGCCAGCAGCCGAGCGGGAAGCTCCTACAATGAGCAGTTCTTC	TRBV7-9	many	TRBD2	TRBJ2-1
CASSSGDRGYDQPQHF	TGCGCCAGCAGCTCGGGGGACAGGGGATACGATCAGCCCCAGCATTTT	TRBV5-1	many	TRBD1	TRBJ1-5
CSTPGTGDSYEQYF	TGCAGTACCCCCGGGACAGGAGACTCCTACGAGCAGTACTTC	TRBV20-1	many	TRBD1	TRBJ2-7
CASSSSRDYLIAGELFF	TGTGCCAGCAGCTCGAGCCGGGACTACCTGATTGCCGGGGAGCTGTTTTTT	TRBV7-2	many	TRBD2	TRBJ2-2
CASSYRGGDTGELFF	TGTGCCAGCAGTTACAGGGGTGGGGACACCGGGGAGCTGTTTTTT	TRBV27	many	TRBD1	TRBJ2-2
CASRGGQGWITEAFF	TGTGCCAGCAGGGGGGGGCAGGGGTGGATCACTGAAGCTTTCTTT	TRBV5-8	many	NA	TRBJ1-1
CASSLVGTHLNTEAFF	TGCGCCAGCAGCTTGGTGGGGACGCATCTTAACACTGAAGCTTTCTTT	TRBV5-1	many	NA	TRBJ1-1
CASSGTGWDQPQHF	TGTGCCAGCAGTGGGACAGGGTGGGATCAGCCCCAGCATTTT	TRBV25-1	many	TRBD1	TRBJ1-5
CAISPLLNNEQFF	TGTGCCATCAGTCCCCTTTTAAACAATGAGCAGTTCTTC	TRBV10-3	many	NA	TRBJ2-1
CSARLLDRDSEAFF	TGCAGTGCTAGGTTACTGGACAGGGACTCTGAAGCTTTCTTT	TRBV20-1	many	TRBD1	TRBJ1-1
CATSKPVTGELFF	TGTGCCACCAGTAAGCCCGTGACCGGGGAGCTGTTTTTT	TRBV24-1	NA	NA	TRBJ2-2
CASKRDGGGNEQYF	TGCGCCAGTAAACGAGACGGGGGGGGCAACGAGCAGTACTTC	TRBV5-1	many	TRBD2	TRBJ2-7
CASSQSSGGPDTQYF	TGTGCCAGCAGCCAAAGCTCGGGGGGACCAGATACGCAGTATTTT	TRBV4-2	many	TRBD2	TRBJ2-3
CASSATSGRTDTQYF	TGTGCCAGCAGCGCGACTAGCGGGAGGACAGATACGCAGTATTTT	TRBV7-2	NA	TRBD2	TRBJ2-3
CARSLVAGDYEQYF	TGTGCCAGGAGCCTAGTAGCGGGAGACTACGAGCAGTACTTC	TRBV2	NA	TRBD2	TRBJ2-7
CASRAGRGQHEQYF	TGTGCCAGCAGGGCCGGCAGGGGGCAACACGAGCAGTACTTC	TRBV7-2	many	TRBD1	TRBJ2-7
CSARPASGVAEAFF	TGCAGTGCTAGGCCCGCCTCAGGGGTGGCTGAAGCTTTCTTT	TRBV20-1	many	NA	TRBJ1-1
CAISEHRNQPQHF	TGTGCCATCAGTGAGCACCGCAATCAGCCCCAGCATTTT	TRBV10-3	many	NA	TRBJ1-5
CASSGSQCSNYGYTF	TGCGCCAGCAGCGGGTCACAGTGTTCTAACTATGGCTACACCTTC	TRBV5-1	NA	NA	TRBJ1-2
CASSPVTGGAYNEQFF	TGTGCCAGCAGCCCGGTGACAGGGGGCGCCTACAATGAGCAGTTCTTC	TRBV9	NA	TRBD1	TRBJ2-1
CASSLDPGDPQYF	TGCGCCAGCAGCTTGGACCCCGGGGATCCGCAGTATTTT	TRBV5-1	many	NA	TRBJ2-3
CASSWTSRKNEQFF	TGCGCCAGCAGCTGGACTAGTCGAAAGAATGAGCAGTTCTTC	TRBV5-1	many	TRBD2	TRBJ2-1
CASRPPALNTEAFF	TGTGCCAGCAGGCCCCCGGCTTTGAACACTGAAGCTTTCTTT	TRBV11-2	many	NA	TRBJ1-1
CASTLGAANTEAFF	TGTGCCAGCACCCTAGGAGCAGCGAACACTGAAGCTTTCTTT	TRBV12-3/TRBV12-4	NA	NA	TRBJ1-1
CASSYRGQPQETQYF	TGTGCCAGCAGTTACCGCGGACAGCCCCAAGAGACCCAGTACTTC	TRBV6-5	many	NA	TRBJ2-5
CASSCRADSHRLATNEKLFF	TGTGCCAGCAGCTGCCGGGCGGACTCACATCGTCTTGCAACTAATGAAAAACTGTTTTTT	TRBV7-2	NA	NA	TRBJ1-4
CASSLGSSADEQYF	TGTGCCAGCAGCTTGGGGTCTAGCGCAGACGAGCAGTACTTC	TRBV7-9	NA	NA	TRBJ2-7
CASSDGQGSSEAFF	TGTGCCAGCAGTGACGGTCAGGGTAGCTCTGAAGCTTTCTTT	TRBV2	many	NA	TRBJ1-1
CASSSQGSVGYTF	TGTGCCAGCAGCTCGCAGGGTTCCGTGGGCTACACCTTC	TRBV7-9	many	NA	TRBJ1-2
CASSLSGTVGKYGYTF	TGCGCCAGCAGCTTGTCGGGGACAGTCGGAAAATATGGCTACACCTTC	TRBV5-1	many	TRBD1	TRBJ1-2
CASSSDGKSSYEQYF	TGTGCCAGCAGCTCGGACGGGAAGAGCTCCTACGAGCAGTACTTC	TRBV7-9	many	NA	TRBJ2-7
CASSTRRGVSTDTQYF	TGCGCCAGCAGCACACGGAGGGGAGTGAGCACAGATACGCAGTATTTT	TRBV5-1	many	NA	TRBJ2-3
CASSPRQGEFGGTGELFF	TGTGCCAGCTCACCTCGACAGGGGGAATTTGGAGGCACCGGGGAGCTGTTTTTT	TRBV18	many	TRBD1	TRBJ2-2
CSARDRGIYNSPLHF	TGCAGTGCTAGAGATAGGGGGATCTATAATTCACCCCTCCACTTT	TRBV20-1	many	NA	TRBJ1-6
CASTPTGTWYNQPQHF	TGTGCCAGCACACCAACCGGGACATGGTACAATCAGCCCCAGCATTTT	TRBV27	many	NA	TRBJ1-5
CASSVTADTEAFF	TGTGCCAGCAGCGTGACGGCGGACACTGAAGCTTTCTTT	TRBV7-9	many	NA	TRBJ1-1
CASSEGPGERETQYF	TGTGCCAGCAGTGAAGGTCCGGGGGAGCGAGAGACCCAGTACTTC	TRBV25-1	few	NA	TRBJ2-5
CAIWGGAGTEAFF	TGTGCCATCTGGGGTGGCGCCGGCACTGAAGCTTTCTTT	TRBV10-3	many	NA	TRBJ1-1
CASGSVGETQYF	TGCGCCAGCGGGTCCGTTGGGGAGACCCAGTACTTC	TRBV10-2	NA	NA	TRBJ2-5
CASSYAPGLNYEQYF	TGTGCCAGCAGTTACGCTCCGGGACTGAACTACGAGCAGTACTTC	TRBV6-6	many	NA	TRBJ2-7
CASSNDLGYGYTF	TGTGCCAGCAGCAATGATCTGGGCTATGGCTACACCTTC	TRBV14	few	NA	TRBJ1-2
CAIPTTLDSNQPQHF	TGTGCCATACCGACGACACTAGATAGCAATCAGCCCCAGCATTTT	TRBV10-3	many	NA	TRBJ1-5
CSVEVSGAPSTDTQYF	TGCAGCGTTGAGGTTTCGGGGGCCCCTAGCACAGATACGCAGTATTTT	TRBV29-1	NA	NA	TRBJ2-3
CASSLASANQPQHF	TGTGCCAGCAGCCTAGCGTCAGCAAATCAGCCCCAGCATTTT	TRBV12-3/TRBV12-4	many	NA	TRBJ1-5